This passage covers 21 T cell receptor beta chains from one sample sequenced in a study of CD8 T cells in Susac syndrome. It was with random hexamers that about 0.45 to 1 ug RNA was reverse transcribed. TCRdb independently ran MiXCR on the immunoSEQ multiplex PCR reads; one entry per CDR3 protein. The sample lists 200,000 to 250,000 distinct CDR3 sequences, 95% occurring once. Input material: CD4+ T cells from PBMCs. These receptors were collected from a human donor with multiple sclerosis.

The J gene is TRBJ2-1, the V gene TRBV5-1; D is unclear. The ends were cut back, 6 bases at V and 0 bases at J, with 7 bases in the middle. Germline V lookup: CDR1 SGHRS, CDR2 YFSETQ. CDR3 length equals 13 residues. The CDR3 region is CASTLGSYNEQFF. The CDR3 DNA is TGCGCCAGCACCTTAGGCTCCTACAATGAGCAGTTCTTC.

This chain connects TRBV24-1 to TRBJ2-2, with D possibly matching TRBD2 (5 bases). Trimming left V 5 bases short and J 0 bases short, with 9 bases between. Germline CDR1 is KGHDR and CDR2 is SFDVKD. The CDR3 contains 15 residues. CDR3 nucleotides: TGTGCCACCAGTGCACGGGGAACGAACACCGGGGAGCTGTTTTTT. This translates into CATSARGTNTGELFF.

This clonotype was recorded once. This chain uses TRBV3-1 with TRBJ2-5, with no clear D. Per germline, CDR1 LGHDT and CDR2 YNNKEL (reference sequence). The CDR3 extends over 13 amino acids. The V end lost 1 base, the J end lost 7 bases, and 10 bases lay between the germline ends. CDR3 in amino acids: CASSQGGSGTQYF. CDR3 nucleotide sequence: TGTGCCAGCAGCCAAGGCGGCTCCGGGACCCAGTACTTC.

The chain is built from TRBV12-3 or TRBV12-4 and TRBJ2-3; D could derive from TRBD1 or TRBD2 (5 bases each). The CDR3 sequence is 15 residues long. V was pared by 3 bases and J by 6 bases, with 16 bases between. The CDR3 protein is CASSFARGPRDTQYF. CDR3 in DNA: TGTGCCAGCAGTTTTGCGAGGGGACCCCGGGATACGCAGTATTTT.

This rearrangement joins TRBV7-9 to TRBJ2-1; the D gene is possibly TRBD1 (5 bases). Germline V gene lookup returns CDR1 SEHNR and CDR2 FQNEAQ (reference sequence). Trimming took off 1 base at V and 6 bases at J, with 13 bases between the two ends. The CDR3 loop spans 15 amino acids. This CDR3 reads CASSLGAGWGNEQFF. In DNA, the CDR3 is TGTGCCAGCAGCTTAGGGGCAGGGTGGGGCAATGAGCAGTTCTTC.

The J gene is TRBJ2-7, the V gene TRBV9; 9 bases line up with TRBD2. The CDR3 runs to 16 residues. The V and J ends lost 0 bases and 6 bases, in that order; junction bases with no gene match: 10. Germline V CDR1 and CDR2: SGDLS, YYNGEE. The CDR3 loop is CASSVEGGGAPGEQYF. For the CDR3, the DNA is TGTGCCAGCAGCGTAGAGGGCGGGGGGGCCCCCGGCGAGCAGTACTTC.

The chain carries TRBV15 and TRBJ2-1; D not certain. Germline V gene sequence: CDR1 LNHNV, CDR2 YYDKDF (reference sequence). V was pared by 5 bases and J by 4 bases, with 12 bases between. This CDR3 spans 14 amino acids. The CDR3 spells CATSSSGRYNEQFF. The CDR3 DNA follows: TGTGCCACCAGCTCGAGTGGGCGATACAATGAGCAGTTCTTC.

The chain uses TRBV29-1 and TRBJ2-1; 10 bases are shared with TRBD2. The V gene end was trimmed by 3 bases and the J gene end by 4 bases; junction bases not matched to a gene: 12. The germline gives CDR1 SQVTM, CDR2 ANQGSEA. CDR3 length equals 17 residues. In nucleotides, the CDR3 is TGCAGCGTTGAGGGGGGACTAGCGATGGGACCTTACAATGAGCAGTTCTTC. Translated, it gives CSVEGGLAMGPYNEQFF.

The chain employs TRBV29-1 and TRBJ2-1; perhaps TRBD1 as D (6 bases). The CDR3 contains 13 residues. Germline values: CDR1 SQVTM, CDR2 ANQGSEA. Trimming pared 8 bases from V and 5 bases from J, leaving 16 bases between. This CDR3 reads CSSYGTSDNEQFF. CDR3 coding DNA: TGCAGCTCATACGGGACAAGTGACAATGAGCAGTTCTTC.

The chain is built from TRBV18 and TRBJ1-2; 7 bases are a match to TRBD1. Trimming took 2 bases from V and 0 from J; bases not matched to a gene: 9. Germline CDR1 and CDR2: KGHSH and LQKENI. This CDR3 contains 17 residues. The DNA for the CDR3 is TGTGCCAGCTCACCAAATACCCTCCAGGGGGCTAACTATGGCTACACCTTC. Translated: CASSPNTLQGANYGYTF. The variable domain in full, with the rest retrieved from reference TRBV18 and TRBJ1-2, is NAGVMQNPRHLVRRRGQEARLRCSPMKGHSHVYWYRQLPEEGLKFMVYLQKENIIDESGMPKERFSAEFPKEGPSILRIQQVVRGDSAAYFCASSPNTLQGANYGYTFGSGTRLTVV.

This clonotype was counted a few times. The gene calls are TRBV28 and TRBJ2-7; D may correspond to TRBD1 or TRBD2 (6 bases each). This CDR3 is 12 amino acids long. Between the trimmed V and J ends, which lost 5 bases and 2 bases, there was a span of 7 bases. Germline V gene lookup returns CDR1 MDHEN and CDR2 SYDVKM. CDR3 amino acids: CASSRGAYEQYF. The CDR3 DNA is TGTGCCAGCAGTAGGGGGGCCTACGAGCAGTACTTC.

CDR3 nucleotides: TGCGCCAGCAGTCAATCGTTAAGGGACTATGGCTACACCTTC. It specifies CASSQSLRDYGYTF. The chain combines TRBV23-1 with TRBJ1-2, with unresolved D. TRBV23-1 is flagged as an ORF with uncertain function. CDR3 length: 14 amino acids. The V and J ends lost 0 bases and 3 bases respectively, with 8 bases between them.

The CDR3 bases are TGTGCCAGCAGACCAAGGACAGTCCAAGAGACCCAGTACTTC. The encoded protein is CASRPRTVQETQYF. The rearrangement links TRBV28 to TRBJ2-5, with D possibly being TRBD1 (6 bases). The CDR3 runs 14 residues. Trimming removed 6 bases at V and 1 base at J, with 12 bases between. From germline, CDR1 is MDHEN and CDR2 SYDVKM. The whole variable domain, filled in from reference TRBV28 and TRBJ2-5, reads DVKVTQSSRYLVKRTGEKVFLECVQDMDHENMFWYRQDPGLGLRLIYFSYDVKMKEKGDIPEGYSVSREKKERFSLILESASTNQTSMYLCASRPRTVQETQYFGPGTRLLVL.

The chain joins TRBV30 to TRBJ1-5; no clear D. This CDR3 is built from 13 residues. With 3 bases removed from V and 3 bases from J, the gap between germline ends came to 9 bases. The germline CDR1 and CDR2 sequences are GTSNPN and SVGIG (reference sequence). This chain's CDR3 is CAWRGGPNQPQHF. The DNA for the CDR3 is TGTGCCTGGAGGGGAGGGCCCAATCAGCCCCAGCATTTT.

This chain uses TRBV28 with TRBJ2-1, with 14 bases that match TRBD2. Trimming removed 2 bases from V and 7 bases from J; junction bases left unmatched: 1. Germline assignment: CDR1 MDHEN and CDR2 SYDVKM. CDR3 length equals 15 residues. The CDR3 loop is CASSLRTSGRNEQFF. CDR3 bases: TGTGCCAGCAGTTTACGGACTAGCGGGAGGAATGAGCAGTTCTTC.

This clonotype was recorded once. This sequence joins TRBV5-1 and TRBJ2-1; 10 nucleotides agree with TRBD2. The CDR3 runs 14 residues. J was trimmed by 7 bases and V by 5 bases; bases with no gene match: 6. CDR1 is SGHRS, CDR2 YFSETQ, per germline. This CDR3 reads CASSRLAGENEQFF. The CDR3 bases are TGCGCCAGCAGTAGGCTAGCGGGAGAAAATGAGCAGTTCTTC.

The rearrangement links TRBV29-1 to TRBJ1-5; perhaps TRBD1 as D (6 bases). Trimming took 5 bases from V and 6 from J, leaving 14 bases between them. CDR1 and CDR2 (germline): SQVTM, ANQGSEA. The CDR3 consists of 13 residues. The CDR3 region has the DNA TGCAGCGTTCTCACAGGGTCCGGTCAGCCCCAGCATTTT. It specifies CSVLTGSGQPQHF. The full variable domain, in which reference TRBV29-1 and TRBJ1-5 provide the parts outside the CDR3, is SAVISQKPSRDICQRGTSLTIQCQVDSQVTMMFWYRQQPGQSLTLIATANQGSEATYESGFVIDKFPISRPNLTFSTLTVSNMSPEDSSIYLCSVLTGSGQPQHFGDGTRLSIL.

The genes are TRBV5-1 and TRBJ2-7, with D perhaps matching TRBD1 or TRBD2 (5 bases each). This CDR3 contains 12 residues. Trimming removed 4 bases from V and 5 bases from J, with 10 bases in between. The germline V gene encodes CDR1 SGHRS and CDR2 YFSETQ. CDR3 coding DNA: TGCGCCAGCAGCCCCTGGGGGAACGAGCAGTACTTC. Amino acids: CASSPWGNEQYF.

This chain links TRBV20-1 with TRBJ1-5; D gene unclear. Germline assignment: CDR1 DFQATT and CDR2 SNEGSKA (reference sequence). The CDR3 is 14 amino acids. V was trimmed by 2 bases and J by 2 bases, leaving 10 bases between them. The CDR3 bases are TGCAGTGCTAGAAGTCAACGGGGCAATCAGCCCCAGCATTTT. Protein product: CSARSQRGNQPQHF.

The V and J genes are TRBV19 and TRBJ2-7; D call uncertain. The V and J ends lost 8 bases and 4 bases respectively, with 9 bases between them. The V gene's germline CDR1 is LNHDA and CDR2 SQIVND (reference sequence). This CDR3 region has 11 residues. CDR3 sequence reads: CASSGAYEQYF. CDR3 sequence (DNA): TGTGCCAGTTCTGGCGCGTACGAGCAGTACTTC. Full variable domain (rest looked up from reference TRBV19 and TRBJ2-7): DGGITQSPKYLFRKEGQNVTLSCEQNLNHDAMYWYRQDPGQGLRLIYYSQIVNDFQKGDIAEGYSVSREKKESFPLTVTSAQKNPTAFYLCASSGAYEQYFGPGTRLTVT.

The chain combines TRBV20-1 with TRBJ2-1; TRBD2 is a possible D gene (5 bases). Germline assignment: CDR1 DFQATT and CDR2 SNEGSKA (reference sequence). The V gene lost 5 bases and the J gene lost 1 base, with 9 bases spanning the gap. The CDR3 spans 13 residues. Here the CDR3 reads CSASSGSYNEQFF. For the CDR3, the DNA is TGCAGTGCTTCGAGCGGATCCTACAATGAGCAGTTCTTC.